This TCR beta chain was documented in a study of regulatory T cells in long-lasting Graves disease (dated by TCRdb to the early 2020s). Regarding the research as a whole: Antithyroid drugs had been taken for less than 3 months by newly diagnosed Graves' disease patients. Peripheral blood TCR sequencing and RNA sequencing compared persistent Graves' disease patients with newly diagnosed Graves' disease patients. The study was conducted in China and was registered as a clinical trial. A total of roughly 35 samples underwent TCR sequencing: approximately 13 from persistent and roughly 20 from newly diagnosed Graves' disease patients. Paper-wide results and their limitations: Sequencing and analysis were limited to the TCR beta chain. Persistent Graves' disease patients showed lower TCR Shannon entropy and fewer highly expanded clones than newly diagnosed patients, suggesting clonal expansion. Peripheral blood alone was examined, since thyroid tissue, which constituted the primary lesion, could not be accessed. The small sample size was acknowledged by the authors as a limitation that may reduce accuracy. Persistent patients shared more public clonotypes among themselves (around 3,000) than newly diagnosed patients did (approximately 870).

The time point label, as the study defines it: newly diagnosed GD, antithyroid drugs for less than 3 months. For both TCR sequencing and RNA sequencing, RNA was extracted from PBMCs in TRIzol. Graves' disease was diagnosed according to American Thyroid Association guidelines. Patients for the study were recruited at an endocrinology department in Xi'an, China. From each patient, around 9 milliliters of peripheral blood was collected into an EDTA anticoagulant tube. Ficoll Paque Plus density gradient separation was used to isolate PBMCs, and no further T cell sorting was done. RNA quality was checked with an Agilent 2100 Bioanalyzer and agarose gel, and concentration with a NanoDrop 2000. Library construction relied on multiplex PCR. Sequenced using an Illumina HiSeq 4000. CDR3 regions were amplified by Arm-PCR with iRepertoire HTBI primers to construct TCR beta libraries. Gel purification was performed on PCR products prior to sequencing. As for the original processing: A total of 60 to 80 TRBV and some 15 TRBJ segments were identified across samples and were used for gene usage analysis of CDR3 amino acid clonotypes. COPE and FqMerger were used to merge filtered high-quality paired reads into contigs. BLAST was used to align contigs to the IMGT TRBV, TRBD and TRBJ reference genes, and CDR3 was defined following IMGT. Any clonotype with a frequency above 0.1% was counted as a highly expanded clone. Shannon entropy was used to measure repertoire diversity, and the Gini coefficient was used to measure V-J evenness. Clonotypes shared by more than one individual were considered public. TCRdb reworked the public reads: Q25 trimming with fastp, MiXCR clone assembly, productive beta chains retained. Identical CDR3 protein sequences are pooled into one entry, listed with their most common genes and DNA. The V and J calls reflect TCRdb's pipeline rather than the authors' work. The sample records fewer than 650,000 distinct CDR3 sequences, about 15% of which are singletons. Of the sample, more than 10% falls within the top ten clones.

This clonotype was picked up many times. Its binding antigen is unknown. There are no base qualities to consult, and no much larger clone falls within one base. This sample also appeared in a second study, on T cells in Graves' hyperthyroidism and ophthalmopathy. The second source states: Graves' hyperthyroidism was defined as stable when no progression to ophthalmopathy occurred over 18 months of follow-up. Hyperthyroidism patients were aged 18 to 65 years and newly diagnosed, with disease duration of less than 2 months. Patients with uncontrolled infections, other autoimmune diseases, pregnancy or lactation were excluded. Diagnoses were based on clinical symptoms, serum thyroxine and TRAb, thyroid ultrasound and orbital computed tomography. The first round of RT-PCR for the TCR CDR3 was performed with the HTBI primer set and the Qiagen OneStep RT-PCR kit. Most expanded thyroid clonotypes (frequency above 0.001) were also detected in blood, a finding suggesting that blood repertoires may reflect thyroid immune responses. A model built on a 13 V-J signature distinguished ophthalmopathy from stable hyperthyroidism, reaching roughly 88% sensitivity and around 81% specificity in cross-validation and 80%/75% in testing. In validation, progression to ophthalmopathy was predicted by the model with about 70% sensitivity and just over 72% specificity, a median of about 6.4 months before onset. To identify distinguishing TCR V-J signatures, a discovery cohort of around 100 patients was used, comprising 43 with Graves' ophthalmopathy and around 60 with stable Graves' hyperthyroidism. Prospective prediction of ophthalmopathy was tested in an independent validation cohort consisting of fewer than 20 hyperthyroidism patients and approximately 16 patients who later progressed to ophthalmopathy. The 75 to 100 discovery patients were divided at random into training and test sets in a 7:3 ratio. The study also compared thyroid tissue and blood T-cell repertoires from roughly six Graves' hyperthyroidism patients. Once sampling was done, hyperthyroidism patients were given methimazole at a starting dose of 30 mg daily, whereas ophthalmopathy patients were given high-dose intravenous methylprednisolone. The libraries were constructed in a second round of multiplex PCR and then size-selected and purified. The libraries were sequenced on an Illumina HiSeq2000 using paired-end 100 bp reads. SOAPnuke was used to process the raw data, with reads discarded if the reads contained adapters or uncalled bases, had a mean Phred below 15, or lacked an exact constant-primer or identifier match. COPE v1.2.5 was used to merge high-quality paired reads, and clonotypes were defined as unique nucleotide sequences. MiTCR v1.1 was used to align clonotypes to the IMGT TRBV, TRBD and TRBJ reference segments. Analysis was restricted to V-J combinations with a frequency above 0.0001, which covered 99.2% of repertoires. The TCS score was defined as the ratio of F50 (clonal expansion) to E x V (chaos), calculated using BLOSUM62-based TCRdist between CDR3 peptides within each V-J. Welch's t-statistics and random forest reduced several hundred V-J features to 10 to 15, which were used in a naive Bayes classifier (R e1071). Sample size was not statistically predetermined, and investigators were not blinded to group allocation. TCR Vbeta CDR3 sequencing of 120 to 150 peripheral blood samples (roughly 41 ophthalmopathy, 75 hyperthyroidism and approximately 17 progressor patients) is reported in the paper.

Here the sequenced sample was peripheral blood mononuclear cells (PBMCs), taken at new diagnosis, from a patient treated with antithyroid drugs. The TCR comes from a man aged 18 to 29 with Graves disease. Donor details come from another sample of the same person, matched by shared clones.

The DNA is TGTGCCAGCAGAACCACCCGGGCTCTCTCCTACGAGCAGTACTTC. Translated, it reads CASRTTRALSYEQYF. This chain joins TRBV6-1 to TRBJ2-7, with the D gene uncertain. The V end loses 6 bases and the J end loses 0 bases, and a stretch of 15 bases separates them. The CDR3 numbers 15 residues from cysteine through phenylalanine. Solely the CDR3 DNA is kept, with 45 bases framed from the first base. CDR1 and CDR2, looked up from the germline V gene, are MNHNS and SASEGT.